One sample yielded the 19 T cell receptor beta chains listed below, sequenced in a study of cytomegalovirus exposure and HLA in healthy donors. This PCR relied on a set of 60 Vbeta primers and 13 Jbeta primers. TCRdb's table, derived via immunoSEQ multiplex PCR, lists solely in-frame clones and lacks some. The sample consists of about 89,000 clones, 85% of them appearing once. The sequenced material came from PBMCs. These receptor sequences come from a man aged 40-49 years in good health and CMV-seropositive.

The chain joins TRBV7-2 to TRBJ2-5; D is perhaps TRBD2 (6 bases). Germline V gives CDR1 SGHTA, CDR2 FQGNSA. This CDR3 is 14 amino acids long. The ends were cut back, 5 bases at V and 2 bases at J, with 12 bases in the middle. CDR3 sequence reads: CASSRSGRQETQYF. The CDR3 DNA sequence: TGTGCCAGCAGCCGATCGGGGAGGCAAGAGACCCAGTACTTC.

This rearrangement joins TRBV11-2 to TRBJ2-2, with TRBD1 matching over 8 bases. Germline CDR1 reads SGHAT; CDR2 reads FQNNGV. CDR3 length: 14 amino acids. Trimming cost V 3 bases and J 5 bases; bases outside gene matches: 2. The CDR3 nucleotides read TGTGCCAGCAGCTTTAGGACAGGGACCGGGGAGCTGTTTTTT. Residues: CASSFRTGTGELFF.

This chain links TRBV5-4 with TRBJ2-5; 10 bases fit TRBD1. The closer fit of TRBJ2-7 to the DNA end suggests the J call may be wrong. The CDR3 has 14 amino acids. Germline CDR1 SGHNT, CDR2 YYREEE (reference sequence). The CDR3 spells CASSVRDRGDEQYF. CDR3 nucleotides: TGTGCCAGCAGCGTCCGGGACAGGGGTGACGAGCAGTACTTC.

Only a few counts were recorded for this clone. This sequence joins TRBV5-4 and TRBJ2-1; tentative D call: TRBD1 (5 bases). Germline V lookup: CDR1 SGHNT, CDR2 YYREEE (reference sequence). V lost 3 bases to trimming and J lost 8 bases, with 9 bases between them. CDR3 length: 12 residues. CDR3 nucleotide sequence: TGTGCCAGCAGCTACCCAGGGTATGAGCAGTTCTTC. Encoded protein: CASSYPGYEQFF.

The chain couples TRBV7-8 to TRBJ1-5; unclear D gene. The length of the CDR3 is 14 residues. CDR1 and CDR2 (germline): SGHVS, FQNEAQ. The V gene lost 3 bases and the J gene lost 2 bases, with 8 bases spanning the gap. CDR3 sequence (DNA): TGTGCCAGCAGCTTGAGAGAGGGCAATCAGCCCCAGCATTTT. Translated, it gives CASSLREGNQPQHF.

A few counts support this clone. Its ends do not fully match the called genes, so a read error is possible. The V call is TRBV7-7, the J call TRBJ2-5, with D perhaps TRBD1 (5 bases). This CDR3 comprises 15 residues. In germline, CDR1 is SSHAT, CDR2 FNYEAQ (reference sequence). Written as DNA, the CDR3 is TGTGCTAGCAGCTTAGTATTGGGGCTTGGAGAGACCCAGTACTTC. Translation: CASSLVLGLGETQYF.

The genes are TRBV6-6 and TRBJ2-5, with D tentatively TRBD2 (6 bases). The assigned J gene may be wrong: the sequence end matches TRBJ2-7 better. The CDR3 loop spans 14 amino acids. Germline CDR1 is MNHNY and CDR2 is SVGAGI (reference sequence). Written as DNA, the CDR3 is TGTGCCAGCAGGGAGACTAGTCGAGGGCACGAGCAGTACTTC. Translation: CASRETSRGHEQYF.

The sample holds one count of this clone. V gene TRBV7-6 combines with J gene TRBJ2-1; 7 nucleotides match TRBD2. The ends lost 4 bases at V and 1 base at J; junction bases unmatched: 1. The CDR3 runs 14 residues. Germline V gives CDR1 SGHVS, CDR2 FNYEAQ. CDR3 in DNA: TGTGCCAGCAGCTCGCGGGAGTCCTACAATGAGCAGTTCTTC. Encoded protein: CASSSRESYNEQFF.

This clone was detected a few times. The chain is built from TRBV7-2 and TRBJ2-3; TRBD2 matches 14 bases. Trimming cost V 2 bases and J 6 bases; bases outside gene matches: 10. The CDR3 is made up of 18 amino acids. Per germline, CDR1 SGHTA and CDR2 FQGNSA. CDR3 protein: CASSLSKGLAGARDTQYF. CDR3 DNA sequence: TGTGCCAGCAGCTTATCGAAGGGACTAGCGGGGGCGAGGGATACGCAGTATTTT.

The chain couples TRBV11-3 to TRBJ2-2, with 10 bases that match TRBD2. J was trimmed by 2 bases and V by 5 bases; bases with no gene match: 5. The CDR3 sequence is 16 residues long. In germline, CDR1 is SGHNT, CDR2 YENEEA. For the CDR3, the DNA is TGTGCCAGCAGCCCCCGGACTAGCGGTAACACCGGGGAGCTGTTTTTT. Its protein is CASSPRTSGNTGELFF.

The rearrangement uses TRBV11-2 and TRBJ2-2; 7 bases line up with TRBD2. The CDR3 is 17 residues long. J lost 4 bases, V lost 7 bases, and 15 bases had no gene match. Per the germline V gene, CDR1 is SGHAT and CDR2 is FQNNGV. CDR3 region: CASKSLSAGDGTGELFF. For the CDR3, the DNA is TGTGCCAGCAAGTCCTTGTCGGCGGGAGATGGCACCGGGGAGCTGTTTTTT.

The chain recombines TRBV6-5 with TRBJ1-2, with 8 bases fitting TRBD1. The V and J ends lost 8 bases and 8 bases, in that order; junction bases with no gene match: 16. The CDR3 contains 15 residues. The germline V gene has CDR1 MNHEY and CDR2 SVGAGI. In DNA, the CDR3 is TGTGCCAGCCTACGGACAGGGCTCCCCCGTAGCGGCTACACCTTC. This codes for CASLRTGLPRSGYTF.

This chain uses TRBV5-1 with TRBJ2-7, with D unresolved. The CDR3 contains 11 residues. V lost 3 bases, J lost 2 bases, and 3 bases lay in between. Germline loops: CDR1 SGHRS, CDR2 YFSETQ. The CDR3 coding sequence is TGCGCCAGCAGCTCCGCCTACGAGCAGTACTTC. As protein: CASSSAYEQYF.

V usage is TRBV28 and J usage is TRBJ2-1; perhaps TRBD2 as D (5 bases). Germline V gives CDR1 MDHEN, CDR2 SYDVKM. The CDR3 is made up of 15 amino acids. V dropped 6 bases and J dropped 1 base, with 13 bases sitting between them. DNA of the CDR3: TGTGCCAGCAGGGTGGGAGCTAGATCCTACAATGAGCAGTTCTTC. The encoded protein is CASRVGARSYNEQFF.

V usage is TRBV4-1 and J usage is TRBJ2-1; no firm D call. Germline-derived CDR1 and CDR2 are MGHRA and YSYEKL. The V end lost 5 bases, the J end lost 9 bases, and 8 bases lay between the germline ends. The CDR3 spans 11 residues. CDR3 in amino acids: CASSSEVEQFF. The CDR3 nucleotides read TGCGCCAGCAGCTCCGAGGTTGAGCAGTTCTTC.

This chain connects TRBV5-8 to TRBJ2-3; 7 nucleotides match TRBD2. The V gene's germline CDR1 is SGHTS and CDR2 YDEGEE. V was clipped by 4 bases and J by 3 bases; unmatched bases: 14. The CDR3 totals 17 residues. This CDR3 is CASSNGMTGGLTDTQYF. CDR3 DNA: TGTGCCAGCAGCAATGGCATGACGGGAGGCTTAACAGATACGCAGTATTTT.

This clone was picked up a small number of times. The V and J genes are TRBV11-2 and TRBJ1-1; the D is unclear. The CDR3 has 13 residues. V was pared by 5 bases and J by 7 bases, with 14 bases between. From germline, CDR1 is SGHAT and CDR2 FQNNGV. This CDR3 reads CASSPLDGVEAFF. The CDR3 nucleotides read TGTGCCAGCAGCCCCCTCGACGGGGTTGAAGCTTTCTTT.

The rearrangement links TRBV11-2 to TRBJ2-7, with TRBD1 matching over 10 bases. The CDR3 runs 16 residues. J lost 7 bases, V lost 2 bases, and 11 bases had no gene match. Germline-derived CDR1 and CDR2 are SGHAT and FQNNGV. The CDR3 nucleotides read TGTGCCAGCAGCTTAAGTAGGGGACAGGGGTTTGGGGAGCAGTACTTC. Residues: CASSLSRGQGFGEQYF.

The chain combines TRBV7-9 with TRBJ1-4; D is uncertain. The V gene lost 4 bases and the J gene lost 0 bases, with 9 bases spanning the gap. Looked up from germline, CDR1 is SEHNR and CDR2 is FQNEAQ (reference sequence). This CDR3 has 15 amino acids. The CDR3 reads CASSSTRATNEKLFF. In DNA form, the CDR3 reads TGTGCCAGCAGCTCTACTCGTGCAACTAATGAAAAACTGTTTTTT. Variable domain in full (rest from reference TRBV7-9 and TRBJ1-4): DTGVSQNPRHKITKRGQNVTFRCDPISEHNRLYWYRQTLGQGPEFLTYFQNEAQLEKSRLLSDRFSAERPKGSFSTLEIQRTEQGDSAMYLCASSSTRATNEKLFFGSGTQLSVL.